These 29 T cell receptor beta chains originate from one sample sequenced in a study of cytomegalovirus exposure and HLA in healthy donors. The table came from immunoSEQ multiplex PCR; TCRdb's copy has only in-frame clones and leaves some out. The data contain about 49,000 clones, roughly nine tenths of them singletons. The sequencing sample was made of PBMCs. The source of these receptors is a man between 18 and 29 years old in good health and CMV-seronegative.

V and J are TRBV1 and TRBJ2-1; the D call TRBD2 from the table was never checked on the DNA. TRBV1 is a pseudogene segment. This CDR3 comprises 16 residues. The CDR3 reads CTSSQRRLSPYNEQFF. CDR3 nucleotide sequence: TGCACCAGCAGCCAAAGGCGACTCTCCCCTTACAATGAGCAGTTCTTC.

CDR3 DNA sequence: TGTGCCAGCTCTCTGGCTAGCGGGAGTTCCGGGGAGCTGTTTTTT. Its protein product is CASSLASGSSGELFF. The genes are TRBV6-1 and TRBJ2-2; 10 bases fit TRBD2. Losses at the gene ends were 8 bases for V and 6 bases for J; bases not matched to a gene: 9. This CDR3 region has 15 residues. Looked up from germline, CDR1 is MNHNS and CDR2 is SASEGT.

J is TRBJ2-7 and V is TRBV29-1; the match to TRBD2 covers 7 bases. CDR3 size: 12 residues. Trimming took 4 bases from V and 3 from J; bases not matched to a gene: 3. Germline V gives CDR1 SQVTM, CDR2 ANQGSEA. The CDR3: CSVGGEGYEQYF. The CDR3 bases are TGCAGCGTTGGGGGGGAGGGCTACGAGCAGTACTTC.

The chain links TRBV7-2 to TRBJ2-3; TRBD1 agrees at 10 bases. The CDR3 length is 16 residues. V lost 5 bases, J lost 4 bases, and 9 bases stayed unmatched. Germline loops: CDR1 SGHTA, CDR2 FQGNSA. CDR3 DNA sequence: TGTGCCAGCAGCAAACCCCGCGGGACAGGGGCAGATACGCAGTATTTT. Translation: CASSKPRGTGADTQYF. The full variable domain, completed using reference TRBV7-2 and TRBJ2-3, is GAGVSQSPSNKVTEKGKDVELRCDPISGHTALYWYRQSLGQGLEFLIYFQGNSAPDKSGLPSDRFSAERTGGSVSTLTIQRTQQEDSAVYLCASSKPRGTGADTQYFGPGTRLTVL.

The chain recombines TRBV28 with TRBJ2-7; possible D gene TRBD2, 5 bases. From germline, CDR1 is MDHEN and CDR2 SYDVKM. This CDR3 comprises 17 residues. Trimming shortened V by 7 bases and J by 0 bases, and 22 bases separated the two germline ends. This chain's CDR3 is CASKTRATPSGSYEQYF. CDR3 in DNA: TGTGCCAGCAAAACCCGGGCCACCCCCAGCGGCTCCTACGAGCAGTACTTC.

The chain combines TRBV29-1 with TRBJ1-1; 9 positions match TRBD1. Trimming cost V 7 bases and J 6 bases; bases outside gene matches: 6. There are 12 residues in the CDR3. Germline lookup yields CDR1 SQVTM and CDR2 ANQGSEA. The CDR3 bases are TGCAGCGCTGGGGGACAGGGCGCTGAAGCTTTCTTT. This codes for CSAGGQGAEAFF.

This clone has just one count. CDR3 nucleotides: TGTGCCAGCAGCCAAGAGGGGCGGGGACCAGAGACCCAGTACTTC. It translates to CASSQEGRGPETQYF. The chain is built from TRBV4-2 and TRBJ2-5; TRBD2 might be the D (6 bases). V was shortened by 0 bases and J by 4 bases, with 12 bases between the two germline ends. This CDR3 comprises 15 residues. Germline CDR1 LGHNA, CDR2 YNFKEQ.

Note on this clone: One junction end does not reproduce the germline sequence, and a read error may be involved. The CDR3 region is CASSQDPGLAGGLNF. CDR3 coding DNA: TGTGCCAGCAGCCAAGATCCCGGACTAGCGGGAGGGCTAAACTTC. The genes are TRBV4-2 and TRBJ2-4; 15 nucleotides agree with TRBD2. Germline CDR1 LGHNA, CDR2 YNFKEQ. CDR3 length: 15 amino acids.

The V gene is TRBV5-6, the J gene TRBJ1-2; tentative D call: TRBD1 (6 bases). The V and J ends lost 2 bases and 5 bases respectively, with 10 bases between them. Germline V CDR1 and CDR2: SGHDT, YYEEEE. CDR3 length equals 13 residues. The DNA for the CDR3 is TGTGCCAGCAGCTTCGGGGGGGCGTATGGCTACACCTTC. Translated: CASSFGGAYGYTF.

The chain is built from TRBV21-1 and TRBJ2-1; the table's D call, TRBD2, has no DNA check behind it. TRBV21-1 is a pseudogene locus. The CDR3 runs to 15 residues. CDR3 in DNA: TGTGCCAGCAGCAAAGAACTAGCGGGCTGCGATGAGCAGTTCTTC. Translating it yields CASSKELAGCDEQFF.

The V gene is TRBV19, the J gene TRBJ2-2, with D tentatively TRBD1 (5 bases). The CDR3 sequence is 15 residues long. V lost 6 bases and J lost 0, with 11 bases in between. CDR1 is LNHDA and CDR2 is SQIVND in the germline V gene (reference sequence). CDR3 protein: CASRPATANTGELFF. The CDR3 bases are TGTGCCAGTAGGCCGGCGACAGCGAACACCGGGGAGCTGTTTTTT.

The chain is built from TRBV7-8 and TRBJ2-7, with a weak D call TRBD2 (6 bases). This CDR3 is built from 16 residues. Deletions cut 2 bases from V and 0 bases from J, with 14 bases between. Germline lookup yields CDR1 SGHVS and CDR2 FQNEAQ. CDR3 sequence: CASSLIEAGFSYEQYF. As DNA, the CDR3 is TGTGCCAGCAGCTTAATAGAGGCGGGATTCTCCTACGAGCAGTACTTC.

V and J are TRBV7-9 and TRBJ2-7; D is unclear. The V gene's germline CDR1 is SEHNR and CDR2 FQNEAQ (reference sequence). V shed 1 base and J shed 1 base, with 14 bases lying between them. The CDR3 loop spans 16 amino acids. CDR3 sequence: CASSLGHPRTSYEQYF. CDR3 bases: TGTGCCAGCAGCTTAGGACACCCAAGAACGTCCTACGAGCAGTACTTC.

The chain joins TRBV19 to TRBJ1-5, with unresolved D. The germline V and J ends were trimmed by 7 bases and 4 bases, with 5 bases remaining between them. CDR3 length equals 11 residues. Germline V CDR1 and CDR2: LNHDA, SQIVND (reference sequence). CDR3 coding DNA: TGTGCCAGTATCCCGAATCAGCCCCAGCATTTT. Translation: CASIPNQPQHF.

The chain recombines TRBV29-1 with TRBJ2-1; D is unclear. V lost 1 base and J 2 bases, leaving 6 bases between the germline ends. This CDR3 contains 13 residues. CDR1 is SQVTM, CDR2 ANQGSEA, per germline. CDR3 DNA sequence: TGCAGCGTTGAAGGCGATACCTACAATGAGCAGTTCTTC. The encoded protein is CSVEGDTYNEQFF.

This clone was detected a few times. The genes are TRBV2 and TRBJ1-3, with 9 nucleotides matching TRBD1. Losses at the gene ends were 6 bases for V and 2 bases for J; bases not matched to a gene: 5. The CDR3 loop spans 15 amino acids. From germline, CDR1 is SNHLY and CDR2 FYNNEI. CDR3 sequence (DNA): TGTGCCAGCAGGGCGGACAGGGGTGCTGGAAACACCATATATTTT. It yields the protein CASRADRGAGNTIYF.

This clone was counted between two and nine times. V gene TRBV28 combines with J gene TRBJ2-1; tentatively, D is TRBD1 (5 bases). Germline values: CDR1 MDHEN, CDR2 SYDVKM. The length of the CDR3 is 14 residues. V was cut by 2 bases and J by 6 bases, with 11 bases left in between. CDR3: CASSLTRAGNEQFF. The CDR3, as DNA: TGTGCCAGCAGTTTAACCAGGGCTGGCAATGAGCAGTTCTTC.

The chain employs TRBV30 and TRBJ2-7, with D possibly TRBD1 on 5 matching bases. V was pared by 2 bases and J by 3 bases, with 17 bases between. The CDR3 is 15 residues long. Germline V gene sequence: CDR1 GTSNPN, CDR2 SVGIG (reference sequence). The DNA for the CDR3 is TGTGCCTGGAGTCCCCTCCAGGGATGGGACTACGAGCAGTACTTC. This sequence encodes CAWSPLQGWDYEQYF.

This clone was seen once. The gene calls are TRBV27 and TRBJ2-1; weak D call: TRBD1 (6 bases). CDR1 is MNHEY, CDR2 SMNVEV, per germline (reference sequence). This CDR3 spans 16 amino acids. V gave up 5 bases and J gave up 2 bases, with 16 bases separating them. CDR3 DNA sequence: TGTGCCAGCAGTCCGAGTGACAGGCAAGCCTACAATGAGCAGTTCTTC. Encoded protein: CASSPSDRQAYNEQFF.

This chain connects TRBV11-3 to TRBJ2-7; TRBD1 agrees at 10 bases. The CDR3 sequence is 15 residues long. The germline V gene encodes CDR1 SGHNT and CDR2 YENEEA. V dropped 4 bases and J dropped 0; count of bases not matched to a gene: 3. CDR3 protein: CASSSRDRGSYEQYF. CDR3 bases: TGTGCCAGCAGCTCGCGGGACAGGGGCTCCTACGAGCAGTACTTC.

A note on this clone: The same CDR3 is also encoded by other DNA sequences in this sample. The V call is TRBV9, the J call TRBJ2-7; 13 bases align to TRBD2. The CDR3 is 15 residues long. With V trimmed by 2 bases and J by 4 bases, 3 bases remained unmatched. Germline CDR1 and CDR2: SGDLS and YYNGEE. CDR3 loop: CASSVGTSGTYEQYF. The CDR3 nucleotides read TGTGCCAGCAGCGTCGGGACTAGCGGGACGTACGAGCAGTACTTC. Variable domain in full (rest from reference TRBV9 and TRBJ2-7): DSGVTQTPKHLITATGQRVTLRCSPRSGDLSVYWYQQSLDQGLQFLIQYYNGEERAKGNILERFSAQQFPDLHSELNLSSLELGDSALYFCASSVGTSGTYEQYFGPGTRLTVT.

The chain uses TRBV6-5 and TRBJ1-2; possibly TRBD1 for D (6 bases). V was cut by 0 bases and J by 5 bases, with 13 bases left in between. This CDR3 spans 15 amino acids. Germline V gene sequence: CDR1 MNHEY, CDR2 SVGAGI. DNA of the CDR3: TGTGCCAGCAGTTACTCGACTGGGGGCGCTTATGGCTACACCTTC. Translation gives CASSYSTGGAYGYTF.

V is TRBV7-2 and J is TRBJ2-7; 9 bases are a match to TRBD1. The CDR3 is 16 residues long. Per the germline V gene, CDR1 is SGHTA and CDR2 is FQGNSA. Trimming at V came to 5 bases and at J to 2 bases, leaving 10 bases not matched to a gene. CDR3 in amino acids: CASSPRIRQGAYEQYF. Written as DNA, the CDR3 is TGTGCCAGCAGCCCGAGGATCCGACAGGGGGCCTACGAGCAGTACTTC.

The J gene is TRBJ2-1, the V gene TRBV28; no clear D. Trimming removed 3 bases from V and 6 bases from J, with 9 bases in between. Germline lookup yields CDR1 MDHEN and CDR2 SYDVKM. This CDR3 spans 13 amino acids. CDR3 DNA sequence: TGTGCCAGCAGTTTCCGGAGTCCCAATGAGCAGTTCTTC. Residues: CASSFRSPNEQFF.

Comments on this clone: This sample includes further DNA sequences coding for the same CDR3. V is TRBV5-1 and J is TRBJ1-4, with 8 bases lining up with TRBD1. This CDR3 contains 14 residues. J gave up 8 bases and V 4 bases, and 7 bases lay outside the gene matches. Germline V CDR1 and CDR2: SGHRS, YFSETQ. In DNA form, the CDR3 reads TGCGCCAGCAGCCCCGACAGGGGTAGCGAAAAACTGTTTTTT. It translates to CASSPDRGSEKLFF. The variable domain in full, with the rest retrieved from reference TRBV5-1 and TRBJ1-4, is KAGVTQTPRYLIKTRGQQVTLSCSPISGHRSVSWYQQTPGQGLQFLFEYFSETQRNKGNFPGRFSGRQFSNSRSEMNVSTLELGDSALYLCASSPDRGSEKLFFGSGTQLSVL.

V is TRBV11-2 and J is TRBJ2-1; 7 bases agree with TRBD2. There are 13 residues in the CDR3. V shed 4 bases and J 3 bases; nucleotides not matched to a gene: 0. Germline V CDR1 and CDR2: SGHAT, FQNNGV. This CDR3 is CASSWTSYNEQFF. CDR3 coding DNA: TGTGCCAGCAGCTGGACTAGCTACAATGAGCAGTTCTTC.

The V call is TRBV6-6, the J call TRBJ2-1, with 9 bases lining up with TRBD1. V lost 6 bases, J lost 5 bases, and 5 bases stayed unmatched. The germline V gene encodes CDR1 MNHNY and CDR2 SVGAGI (reference sequence). The CDR3 extends over 14 amino acids. Written as DNA, the CDR3 is TGTGCCAGCAGCTCCGGGACAGGGCACAATGAGCAGTTCTTC. Protein sequence: CASSSGTGHNEQFF.

The CDR3 is CASSLGQGAAGELFF. The CDR3 bases are TGCGCCAGCAGCCTGGGGCAGGGGGCCGCCGGGGAGCTGTTTTTT. The chain couples TRBV4-1 to TRBJ2-2; 8 nucleotides match TRBD1. V was clipped by 4 bases and J by 6 bases; unmatched bases: 7. CDR1 is MGHRA, CDR2 YSYEKL, per germline. This CDR3 is built from 15 residues.

The rearrangement links TRBV9 to TRBJ2-1; 9 bases align to TRBD1. The trim removed 4 bases at V and 7 bases at J, leaving 3 bases unmatched. The germline CDR1 and CDR2 sequences are SGDLS and YYNGEE. The CDR3 loop spans 13 amino acids. In DNA form, the CDR3 reads TGTGCCAGCAGCATTGGACAGGGGAATGAGCAGTTCTTC. This sequence encodes CASSIGQGNEQFF.